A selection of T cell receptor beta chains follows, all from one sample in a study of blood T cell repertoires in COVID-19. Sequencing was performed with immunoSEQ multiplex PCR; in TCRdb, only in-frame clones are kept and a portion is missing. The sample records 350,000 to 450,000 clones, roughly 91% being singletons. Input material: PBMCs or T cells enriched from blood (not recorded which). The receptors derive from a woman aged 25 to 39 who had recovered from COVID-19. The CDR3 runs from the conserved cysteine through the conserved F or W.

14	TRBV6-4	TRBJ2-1	CASSDSKSINEQFF
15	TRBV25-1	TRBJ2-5	CASSDPLGAEETQYF
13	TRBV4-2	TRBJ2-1	CASSQELSGLRFF
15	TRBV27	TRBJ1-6	CASSLSQGGGSPLHF
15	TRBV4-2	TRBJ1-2	CASSQATGNNYGYTF
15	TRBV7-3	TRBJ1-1	CASSLTQTGDTEAFF
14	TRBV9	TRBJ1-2	CASRQGLGGYGYTF
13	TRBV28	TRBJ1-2	CASRTGGWSGYTF
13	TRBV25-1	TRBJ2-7	CASRGGDVNEQYF
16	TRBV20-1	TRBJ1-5	CSASSGSRALNQPQHF
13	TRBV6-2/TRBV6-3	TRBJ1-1	CASSYTGDTEAFF
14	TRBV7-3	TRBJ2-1	CASSFGTSGNEQFF
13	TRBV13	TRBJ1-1	CASSLVRNTEAFF
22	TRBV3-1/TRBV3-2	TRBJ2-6	CASSQVRTGVKVLSSGANVLTF
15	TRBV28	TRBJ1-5	CASSFAGRGNQPQHF
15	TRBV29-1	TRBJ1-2	CSVAGQGLSNYGYTF
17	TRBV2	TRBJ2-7	CASTWDRGRSHHYEQYF
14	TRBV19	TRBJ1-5	CASRGRGGNQPQHF
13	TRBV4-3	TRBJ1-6	CASSQETGSPLHF
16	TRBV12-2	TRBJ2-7	CASRSVMLGAAYEQYF
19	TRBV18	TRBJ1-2	CASSPGRSGQGDPNYGYTF
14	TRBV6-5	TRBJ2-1	CASRGLGAGEEQFF
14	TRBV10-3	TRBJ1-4	CAISADSQSEKLFF
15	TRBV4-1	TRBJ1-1	CASSREGGMNTEAFF
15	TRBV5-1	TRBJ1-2	CASSSTGLGDYGYTF
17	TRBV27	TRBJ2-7	CASSPLTTGSGSGEQYF
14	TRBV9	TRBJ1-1	CASSVARGYGEAFF
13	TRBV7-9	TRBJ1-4	CASSLVAGEKLFF
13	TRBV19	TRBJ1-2	CASSLQGTYGYTF
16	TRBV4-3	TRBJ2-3	CASSPTRLAVTDTQYF
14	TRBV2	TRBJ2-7	CARQLATDTYEQYF
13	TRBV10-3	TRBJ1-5	CAISEDSYQPQHF
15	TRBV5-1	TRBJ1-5	CASSLGDRGGQPQHF
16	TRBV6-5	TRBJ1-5	CASSYSVTLDNQPQHF
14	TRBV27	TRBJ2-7	CASRQGLESYEQYF
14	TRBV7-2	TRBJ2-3	CASSLSRGGDTQYF
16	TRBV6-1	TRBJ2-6	CASSATVYSGANVLTF
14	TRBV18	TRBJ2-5	CASSPDTGRETQYF
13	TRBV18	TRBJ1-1	CASSPRQNTEAFF
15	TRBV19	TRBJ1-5	CASSIAGTPNQPQHF
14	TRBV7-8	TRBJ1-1	CASSEGGTDTEAFF
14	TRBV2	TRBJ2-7	CASSDSDFSYEQYF
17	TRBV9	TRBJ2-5	CASSVDPSGGALETQYF
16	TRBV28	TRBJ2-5	CASSSPRGPPQETQYF
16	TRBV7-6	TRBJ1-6	CASSLVQAPFGSPLHF
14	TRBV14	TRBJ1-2	CASSQDERVRGYTF
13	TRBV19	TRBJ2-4	CASSITGGNIQYF
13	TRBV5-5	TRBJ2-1	CASTGLSYNEQFF
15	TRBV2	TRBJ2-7	CASSTGTGGTYEQYF
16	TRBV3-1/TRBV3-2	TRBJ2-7	CASSQDLTGPLDEQYF
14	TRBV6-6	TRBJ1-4	CASSLTGSGEKLFF
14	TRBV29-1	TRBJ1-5	CSVSLDRGSQPQHF
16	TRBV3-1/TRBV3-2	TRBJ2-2	CASSQAHSGLTGELFF
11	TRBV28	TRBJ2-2	CASKGGGELFF
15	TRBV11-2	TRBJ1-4	CASKNRGMTNEKLFF